One and the same sample provided the 18 T cell receptor beta chains below, sequenced in a study of immune evolution from preneoplasia to lung adenocarcinoma. Clones were sequenced by immunoSEQ multiplex PCR, and TCRdb holds only the in-frame ones, with some missing. This table holds over 30,000 clones, 74% found once. The sequencing input was FFPE invasive lung adenocarcinoma tissue. The receptors come from a person between 55 and 69 years old with lung adenocarcinoma.

The chain links TRBV19 to TRBJ2-1; maybe TRBD2 (6 bases). V lost 3 bases to trimming and J lost 13 bases, with 13 bases between them. CDR3 size: 12 residues. Germline V gives CDR1 LNHDA, CDR2 SQIVND (reference sequence). The CDR3, as DNA: TGTGCCAGTAGTATCCCGGGACTCCGCCAGTTCTTC. This gives the protein CASSIPGLRQFF.

This rearrangement joins TRBV11-2 to TRBJ1-1, with D possibly TRBD1 on 5 matching bases. Between the trimmed V and J ends, which lost 1 base and 4 bases, there was a span of 10 bases. CDR1 is SGHAT, CDR2 FQNNGV, per germline. The CDR3 spans 14 residues. This chain's CDR3 is CASSLGVGTTEAFF. The CDR3 DNA sequence: TGTGCCAGCAGCTTAGGGGTAGGGACCACTGAAGCTTTCTTT.

The chain recombines TRBV6-5 with TRBJ2-1, with no clear D. Germline CDR1 and CDR2: MNHEY and SVGAGI. The CDR3 covers 15 residues. V lost 4 bases and J lost 12, with 22 bases in between. CDR3: CASSSATSSLGLQFF. The CDR3 DNA follows: TGTGCCAGCAGTTCCGCAACCTCCTCCCTCGGTTTGCAGTTCTTC.

The CDR3, as DNA: TGTGCCAGCAGCTTAGAACTCGCCTACGAGCAGTACTTC. This sequence encodes CASSLELAYEQYF. The rearrangement links TRBV11-2 to TRBJ2-7; D not certain. Germline-derived CDR1 and CDR2 are SGHAT and FQNNGV. CDR3 length: 13 amino acids. V lost 0 bases, J lost 2 bases, and 5 bases lay in between.

In its sample, this clone was seen once. The rearrangement links TRBV5-5 to TRBJ2-3, with D maybe TRBD2 (5 bases). The CDR3 runs to 15 residues. V was clipped by 9 bases and J by 1 base, with 18 bases between them. Germline CDR1 is SGHKS and CDR2 is YYEKEE (reference sequence). CDR3 DNA: TGTGCCACCTCAAGAGACGGGATAGGCACAGATACGCAGTATTTT. This sequence encodes CATSRDGIGTDTQYF.

This clone is classed as medium-sized. The rearrangement links TRBV5-1 to TRBJ2-3; 8 bases map to TRBD2. V lost 2 bases and J lost 11; bases outside the gene matches: 4. CDR3 length: 12 residues. Germline values: CDR1 SGHRS, CDR2 YFSETQ. The CDR3 protein is CASSFREGRQYF. The CDR3 nucleotides read TGCGCCAGCAGCTTCCGGGAGGGCAGGCAGTATTTT.

The chain uses TRBV25-1 and TRBJ2-7; no firm D call. This CDR3 comprises 11 residues. Germline CDR1 reads MGHDK; CDR2 reads SYGVNS. V was pared by 5 bases and J by 4 bases, with 6 bases between. The CDR3 DNA is TGTGCCAGCAGTATCAAATACGAGCAGTACTTC. Its translation is CASSIKYEQYF.

This sequence joins TRBV15 and TRBJ2-3; TRBD2 aligns across 7 bases. This CDR3 is built from 13 residues. The ends lost 9 bases at V and 4 bases at J; junction bases unmatched: 7. CDR1 LNHNV and CDR2 YYDKDF come from the germline V gene (reference sequence). The CDR3 nucleotides read TGTGCCACTGGGAGGGTCGGGGCAGATACGCAGTATTTT. Amino acids: CATGRVGADTQYF.

V is TRBV7-3 and J is TRBJ2-6, with 7 bases aligning to TRBD1. The germline CDR1 and CDR2 sequences are SGHTA and FQGTGA. V gave up 3 bases and J gave up 0 bases; unmatched junction bases: 2. The CDR3 totals 16 residues. The CDR3 region is CASSLDRSSGANVLTF. The DNA of the CDR3 is TGTGCCAGCAGCTTGGACAGGAGCTCTGGGGCCAACGTCCTGACTTTC. The complete variable domain, with remaining parts taken from reference TRBV7-3 and TRBJ2-6, reads GAGVSQTPSNKVTEKGKYVELRCDPISGHTALYWYRQSLGQGPEFLIYFQGTGAADDSGLPNDRFFAVRPEGSVSTLKIQRTERGDSAVYLCASSLDRSSGANVLTFGAGSRLTVL.

The rearrangement links TRBV7-3 to TRBJ2-5, with 8 positions matching TRBD2. Looked up from germline, CDR1 is SGHTA and CDR2 is FQGTGA. The V and J ends lost 5 bases and 5 bases, in that order; junction bases with no gene match: 10. The CDR3 totals 15 residues. The CDR3 reads CASSRGSGSKETQYF. The CDR3 nucleotides read TGTGCCAGCAGCCGAGGGAGCGGGAGCAAGGAGACCCAGTACTTC.

This clone was recorded a few times. This CDR3 is CAWSVKGQGGYTF. Written as DNA, the CDR3 is TGTGCCTGGAGTGTTAAGGGACAGGGTGGCTACACCTTC. The chain has TRBV30 and TRBJ1-2; TRBD1 aligns across 9 bases. The CDR3 consists of 13 residues. Germline values: CDR1 GTSNPN, CDR2 SVGIG (reference sequence). V was clipped by 0 bases and J by 7 bases; unmatched bases: 3. Complete variable domain (other parts from reference TRBV30 and TRBJ1-2): SQTIHQWPATLVQPVGSPLSLECTVEGTSNPNLYWYRQAAGRGLQLLFYSVGIGQISSEVPQNLSASRPQDRQFILSSKKLLLSDSGFYLCAWSVKGQGGYTFGSGTRLTVV.

Note on this clone: The sample has other DNA sequences that encode this CDR3 too. The rearrangement links TRBV11-2 to TRBJ1-3; D is unresolved. From germline, CDR1 is SGHAT and CDR2 FQNNGV. This CDR3 is built from 12 residues. The germline V and J ends were trimmed by 5 bases and 4 bases, with 6 bases remaining between them. The CDR3 DNA is TGTGCCAGCAGCCTCGGGGGAAACACCATATATTTT. It is translated as CASSLGGNTIYF. Full variable domain (rest looked up from reference TRBV11-2 and TRBJ1-3): EAGVAQSPRYKIIEKRQSVAFWCNPISGHATLYWYQQILGQGPKLLIQFQNNGVVDDSQLPKDRFSAERLKGVDSTLKIQPAKLEDSAVYLCASSLGGNTIYFGEGSWLTVV.

This sequence joins TRBV18 and TRBJ2-1; 12 positions match TRBD2. This CDR3 is built from 15 residues. Germline V gives CDR1 KGHSH, CDR2 LQKENI. V was clipped by 3 bases and J by 7 bases; unmatched bases: 4. The CDR3 loop is CASSPTSGGRNEQFF. The CDR3 DNA reads as TGTGCCAGCTCACCGACTAGCGGGGGACGTAATGAGCAGTTCTTC.

The chain is built from TRBV5-1 and TRBJ2-1, with 10 bases aligning to TRBD2. Trimming at V came to 4 bases and at J to 6 bases, leaving 7 bases not matched to a gene. The CDR3 is made up of 15 amino acids. CDR1 and CDR2 from the germline V gene are SGHRS and YFSETQ. The CDR3 nucleotides read TGCGCCAGCAGCCTAAGCGGGGGGGCGGTCAATGAGCAGTTCTTC. Its translation: CASSLSGGAVNEQFF.

A few counts support this clone. The CDR3 is CASSVEGIAYTQYF. CDR3 DNA: TGTGCCAGCAGCGTAGAAGGTATTGCCTATACGCAGTATTTT. The V and J genes are TRBV9 and TRBJ2-3; no clear D. Per germline, CDR1 SGDLS and CDR2 YYNGEE. CDR3 length equals 14 residues. The V and J ends lost 0 bases and 7 bases respectively, with 12 bases between them.

The chain recombines TRBV7-9 with TRBJ1-3; maybe TRBD1 (5 bases). Trimming shortened V by 8 bases and J by 0 bases, and 14 bases separated the two germline ends. CDR3 size: 15 residues. CDR1 is SEHNR, CDR2 FQNEAQ, per germline (reference sequence). The CDR3 loop reads CASRDSDHSGNTIYF. CDR3 DNA sequence: TGTGCCAGCCGCGACAGTGATCACTCTGGAAACACCATATATTTT.

The V call is TRBV18, the J call TRBJ1-1, with 11 bases matching TRBD1. This CDR3 is 16 amino acids long. J gave up 3 bases and V 2 bases, and 5 bases lay outside the gene matches. Germline loops: CDR1 KGHSH, CDR2 LQKENI. The CDR3 DNA follows: TGTGCCAGCTCACCAATGGGGACAGGGGGTGACACTGAAGCTTTCTTT. As protein: CASSPMGTGGDTEAFF.

The chain recombines TRBV4-1 with TRBJ2-1, with D perhaps TRBD2 (5 bases). The V end lost 4 bases, the J end lost 7 bases, and 11 bases lay between the germline ends. This CDR3 is 13 amino acids long. Germline V gives CDR1 MGHRA, CDR2 YSYEKL. CDR3 region: CASSLGRRNEQFF. The CDR3 DNA sequence: TGCGCCAGCAGCCTGGGGAGACGGAATGAGCAGTTCTTC.